Below are 25 T cell receptor beta chains sequenced from a single sample in a study of OX40 agonist ivuxolimab in advanced cancers. Sequenced by immunoSEQ multiplex PCR; TCRdb stores in-frame clones only, minus some. The data contain roughly 68,000 clones, 80% to 90% of them singletons. The source material was CD4+ or CD8+ T cells sorted from blood, sampled in a trial of the OX40 agonist ivuxolimab. The receptors were gathered from an adult with an advanced solid tumor such as melanoma, head and neck, liver or kidney cancer.

The chain joins TRBV7-8 to TRBJ2-2; D gene uncertain. Per germline, CDR1 SGHVS and CDR2 FQNEAQ. This CDR3 is built from 13 residues. The V gene lost 4 bases and the J gene lost 8 bases, with 11 bases spanning the gap. The CDR3 loop is CASSSWVPGELFF. The CDR3 DNA reads as TGTGCCAGCAGCTCCTGGGTCCCGGGGGAGCTGTTTTTT.

The chain is built from TRBV19 and TRBJ2-7, with 8 positions matching TRBD2. Germline CDR1 LNHDA, CDR2 SQIVND (reference sequence). This CDR3 has 15 residues. The trim removed 7 bases at V and 5 bases at J, leaving 13 bases unmatched. In nucleotides, the CDR3 is TGTGCCAGTACCCCCTCTGCGGGGGGAGGCCACGAGCAGTACTTC. Amino acid sequence: CASTPSAGGGHEQYF.

J is TRBJ2-1 and V is TRBV5-6, with 8 bases fitting TRBD1. The junction had 12 bases not matched to a gene; V was cut back by 6 bases and J by 7 bases. The CDR3 extends over 15 amino acids. CDR1 SGHDT and CDR2 YYEEEE come from the germline V gene. The CDR3 loop reads CASTSGGLWINEQFF. The CDR3 DNA sequence: TGTGCCAGCACTTCAGGGGGCCTCTGGATAAATGAGCAGTTCTTC.

This clone occurred a few times. The rearrangement links TRBV7-9 to TRBJ2-1, with a weak D call TRBD2 (6 bases). Per the germline V gene, CDR1 is SEHNR and CDR2 is FQNEAQ (reference sequence). CDR3 length: 11 residues. V was pared by 7 bases and J by 9 bases, with 10 bases between. CDR3 coding DNA: TGTGCCAGCACCCCCGGGGGTGAGCAGTTCTTC. This encodes CASTPGGEQFF.

V is TRBV27 and J is TRBJ1-2, with D perhaps TRBD1 (5 bases). The CDR3 has 15 residues. CDR1 is MNHEY and CDR2 is SMNVEV in the germline V gene (reference sequence). Trimming removed 5 bases from V and 1 base from J, with 14 bases in between. The CDR3: CASSPSSGLNYGYTF. In DNA, the CDR3 is TGTGCCAGCAGTCCGAGTTCGGGACTTAACTATGGCTACACCTTC.

The V call is TRBV11-1, the J call TRBJ2-3; 9 positions match TRBD2. V lost 2 bases to trimming and J lost 6 bases; unmatched junction nucleotides: 9. This CDR3 is 16 amino acids long. The germline V gene has CDR1 SGHAT and CDR2 FQDESV (reference sequence). The CDR3 is CASSLLVSGSGDTQYF. For the CDR3, the DNA is TGTGCCAGCAGCTTATTGGTTAGCGGGAGCGGGGATACGCAGTATTTT.

The chain employs TRBV5-5 and TRBJ2-1; 9 positions match TRBD2. Germline V lookup: CDR1 SGHKS, CDR2 YYEKEE (reference sequence). The CDR3 is made up of 15 amino acids. V shed 0 bases, J shed 4 bases, and the junction held 2 bases outside the gene matches. CDR3 residues: CASSLGREGYNEQFF. Here the CDR3 DNA reads TGTGCCAGCAGCTTGGGGCGGGAGGGATACAATGAGCAGTTCTTC. The full variable domain, with the rest looked up from reference TRBV5-5 and TRBJ2-1, is DAGVTQSPTHLIKTRGQQVTLRCSPISGHKSVSWYQQVLGQGPQFIFQYYEKEERGRGNFPDRFSARQFPNYSSELNVNALLLGDSALYLCASSLGREGYNEQFFGPGTRLTVL.

The chain is built from TRBV6-4 and TRBJ2-1; 9 positions agree with TRBD2. There are 15 residues in the CDR3. CDR1 is MRHNA, CDR2 SNTAGT, per germline. The ends lost 2 bases at V and 8 bases at J; junction bases unmatched: 7. The CDR3 protein is CASSDSSGGGDEQFF. In DNA, the CDR3 is TGTGCCAGCAGTGACAGTAGCGGGGGCGGGGATGAGCAGTTCTTC.

The genes are TRBV6-6 and TRBJ2-3, with a possible D match to TRBD2 (6 bases). V gave up 6 bases and J gave up 4 bases, with 17 bases separating them. The CDR3 sequence is 15 residues long. Germline V CDR1 and CDR2: MNHNY, SVGAGI (reference sequence). DNA for the CDR3: TGTGCCAGCAGCCACGGGGGACGCGGGGCAGATACGCAGTATTTT. Translation gives CASSHGGRGADTQYF.

This rearrangement joins TRBV11-2 to TRBJ2-5; D ambiguous. V was trimmed by 0 bases and J by 0 bases, leaving 17 bases between them. Germline-derived CDR1 and CDR2 are SGHAT and FQNNGV. The CDR3 consists of 18 residues. The CDR3 nucleotides are TGTGCCAGCAGCTTAGAAGTCAGCCTTCTCCGGGACCAAGAGACCCAGTACTTC. The encoded protein is CASSLEVSLLRDQETQYF.

Concerning this clone: A clone one base away is much larger, so this may be a read error. Other DNA sequences from this sample encode an identical CDR3 as well. The CDR3 DNA reads as TGTGCCAGTACCTCTGACAGGGGGCGTAGAGGGGAGCTGTTTTTT. It codes for CASTSDRGRRGELFF. The genes are TRBV7-9 and TRBJ2-2; TRBD1 matches at 10 bases. J was trimmed by 8 bases and V by 9 bases; bases with no gene match: 12. The CDR3 totals 15 residues. Germline CDR1 reads SEHNR; CDR2 reads FQNEAQ (reference sequence).

The chain has TRBV4-1 and TRBJ1-2, with 7 bases identical to TRBD1. Germline CDR1 reads MGHRA; CDR2 reads YSYEKL. The ends lost 1 base at V and 8 bases at J; junction bases unmatched: 16. This CDR3 comprises 17 residues. CDR3: CASSQGFLLRDRGGYTF. CDR3 bases: TGCGCCAGCAGCCAAGGATTCCTGCTGAGGGACAGAGGGGGCTACACCTTC.

The chain combines TRBV27 with TRBJ1-1, with D unresolved. The germline V gene has CDR1 MNHEY and CDR2 SMNVEV (reference sequence). The CDR3 totals 14 residues. V dropped 2 bases and J dropped 1 base, with 8 bases sitting between them. The CDR3 spells CASSLGPGNTEAFF. Here the CDR3 DNA reads TGTGCCAGCAGTTTAGGTCCAGGGAACACTGAAGCTTTCTTT.

The chain has TRBV13 and TRBJ2-5, with D unclear. The J call may be mistaken, given a closer DNA end match to TRBJ2-7. From germline, CDR1 is PRHDT and CDR2 FYEKMQ (reference sequence). The CDR3 consists of 16 residues. The CDR3 sequence: CASSLERTSGTYEQYF. CDR3 bases: TGTGCCAGCAGCTTAGAAAGGACGTCAGGTACCTACGAGCAGTACTTC.

The rearrangement uses TRBV5-5 and TRBJ2-2; D unresolved. V gave up 0 bases and J gave up 0 bases, with 9 bases separating them. Germline V lookup: CDR1 SGHKS, CDR2 YYEKEE (reference sequence). The CDR3 sequence is 16 residues long. CDR3 DNA: TGTGCCAGCAGCTTGGATCAGGCACCGAACACCGGGGAGCTGTTTTTT. Encoded protein: CASSLDQAPNTGELFF.

The V and J genes are TRBV4-1 and TRBJ2-3, with unresolved D. Germline-derived CDR1 and CDR2 are MGHRA and YSYEKL. Trimming stripped 5 bases from V and 2 bases from J, with 11 bases between. CDR3 length: 14 residues. CDR3 in amino acids: CASSSRSFTDTQYF. CDR3 sequence (DNA): TGCGCCAGCAGCTCCCGGTCCTTCACAGATACGCAGTATTTT.

V gene TRBV9 combines with J gene TRBJ1-5; TRBD1 is a possible D gene (5 bases). The germline V gene has CDR1 SGDLS and CDR2 YYNGEE. The CDR3 totals 14 residues. V was pared by 3 bases and J by 3 bases, with 10 bases between. For the CDR3, the DNA is TGTGCCAGCAGCGCCGGGACCAACAATCAGCCCCAGCATTTT. As protein: CASSAGTNNQPQHF. Full variable domain (rest looked up from reference TRBV9 and TRBJ1-5): DSGVTQTPKHLITATGQRVTLRCSPRSGDLSVYWYQQSLDQGLQFLIQYYNGEERAKGNILERFSAQQFPDLHSELNLSSLELGDSALYFCASSAGTNNQPQHFGDGTRLSIL.

This chain links TRBV27 with TRBJ1-3; D unresolved. Trimming removed 3 bases from V and 2 bases from J, with 8 bases in between. The CDR3 totals 14 residues. Germline assignment: CDR1 MNHEY and CDR2 SMNVEV (reference sequence). The chain's CDR3 is CASSFSVPGNTIYF. For the CDR3, the DNA is TGTGCCAGCAGTTTCTCAGTACCTGGAAACACCATATATTTT.

This chain uses TRBV6-5 with TRBJ2-7; TRBD2 agrees at 12 bases. The germline V gene encodes CDR1 MNHEY and CDR2 SVGAGI. With V trimmed by 6 bases and J by 7 bases, 10 bases remained unmatched. The CDR3 has 15 residues. The CDR3 DNA reads as TGTGCCAGCAGGCCTTCTAGCGGGGGGGCATGGGAGCAGTACTTC. This codes for CASRPSSGGAWEQYF.

The CDR3 sequence is CASSLLWGQGDHEQYF. The CDR3 DNA is TGTGCCAGCAGTTTGTTGTGGGGACAGGGGGACCACGAGCAGTACTTC. V usage is TRBV27 and J usage is TRBJ2-7; 11 bases agree with TRBD1. Trimming at V came to 3 bases and at J to 5 bases, leaving 9 bases not matched to a gene. CDR3 length: 16 amino acids. The germline V gene has CDR1 MNHEY and CDR2 SMNVEV (reference sequence).

The chain employs TRBV10-2 and TRBJ2-1; TRBD2 aligns across 8 bases. Germline loops: CDR1 WSHSY, CDR2 SAAADI. CDR3 length: 14 residues. V shed 3 bases and J 10 bases; nucleotides not matched to a gene: 8. CDR3 sequence: CASSDSVIAGEQFF. As DNA, the CDR3 is TGCGCCAGCAGTGACTCGGTGATAGCGGGGGAGCAGTTCTTC.

Only one count was recorded for this clone. This rearrangement joins TRBV7-9 to TRBJ2-3, with 8 bases that match TRBD1. Germline loops: CDR1 SEHNR, CDR2 FQNEAQ (reference sequence). V shed 7 bases and J 1 base; nucleotides not matched to a gene: 7. The CDR3 sequence is 15 residues long. For the CDR3, the DNA is TGTGCCAGCAACACCAGGGGGCCCCGCACAGATACGCAGTATTTT. Protein product: CASNTRGPRTDTQYF.

J is TRBJ2-1 and V is TRBV11-2; 10 nucleotides agree with TRBD2. Germline-derived CDR1 and CDR2 are SGHAT and FQNNGV. The CDR3 runs 16 residues. V trimming: 0 bases; J trimming: 4 bases; junction bases outside the gene matches: 3. The CDR3 loop reads CASSLDLLAGYNEQFF. CDR3 nucleotide sequence: TGTGCCAGCAGCTTAGATTTACTAGCGGGATACAATGAGCAGTTCTTC.

The genes are TRBV9 and TRBJ2-2; 7 bases match TRBD1. From germline, CDR1 is SGDLS and CDR2 YYNGEE. There are 10 residues in the CDR3. V trimming: 3 bases; J trimming: 13 bases; junction bases outside the gene matches: 0. CDR3 coding DNA: TGTGCCAGCAGCGGACAGGGGCTGTTTTTT. Translated, it gives CASSGQGLFF.

This chain uses TRBV10-3 with TRBJ2-6; TRBD1 is a possible D gene (5 bases). CDR1 is ENHRY, CDR2 SYGVKD, per germline. Trimming left V 10 bases short and J 0 bases short, with 16 bases between. The CDR3 consists of 16 residues. CDR3 nucleotides: TGTGCCACTCTAATCGACAGCAGCTCTGGGGCCAACGTCCTGACTTTC. It encodes CATLIDSSSGANVLTF.